The entry below describes one T cell receptor (beta chain). Its specificity is unknown. This sample stems from a study of liver allograft versus peripheral blood T cells. Study at large: What was compared were the T cell receptor repertoires in transplanted livers and those in the peripheral blood of recipients. Study-level findings and limits: Peripheral blood repertoires reportedly differed from the T cell receptor repertoires found inside liver allografts.

With 5 bases removed from V and 6 bases from J, the gap between germline ends came to 13 bases. This CDR3 is built from 13 residues. MiXCR, applied by TCRdb to the reads, yields one record per CDR3 protein. The table has about 14,000 distinct CDR3 sequences, roughly 20% seen once. This sequence originates from a human patient who had a liver transplant. Some T cells may possibly be graft donor cells. The V call is TRBV12-3 or TRBV12-4, the J call TRBJ1-2; no definite D call. The CDR3 DNA reads as TGTGCCAGCAGTCTAAAAGGGATCGATGGCTACACCTTC. Protein: CASSLKGIDGYTF.